The rows below give T cell receptor beta chains drawn from one sample of a study of CDR3 diversity in severe acne. MiXCR, run by TCRdb on the PCR reads, gives a single entry per CDR3 protein. The sample consists of around 94,000 distinct CDR3 sequences, about half of them appearing once. Sequenced: blood. These receptors were obtained from a male donor with acne. CDR3s include the opening cysteine and the closing phenylalanine or tryptophan. A D gene is named only where the DNA matches it firmly. Expanded clones are given a class, and other clones once, few, many or no size at all.

d_call clone_size j_call v_call cdr3_aa cdr3_nt
NA many TRBJ2-7 TRBV5-5 CASSLAFMGGGSYEQYF TGTGCCAGCAGCTTGGCCTTTATGGGGGGTGGGTCCTACGAGCAGTACTTC
NA NA TRBJ2-5 TRBV28 CASSLAAEETQYF TGTGCCAGCAGTTTGGCCGCAGAAGAGACCCAGTACTTC
TRBD1 NA TRBJ1-5 TRBV24-1 CATSDSGQGAGQPQHF TGTGCCACCAGTGACTCCGGACAGGGGGCTGGTCAGCCCCAGCATTTT
TRBD2 many TRBJ2-7 TRBV12-3/TRBV12-4 CASSRGLAGYPYEQYF TGTGCCAGCAGTAGGGGACTAGCGGGGTATCCCTACGAGCAGTACTTC
TRBD2 NA TRBJ2-3 TRBV29-1 CSVAGTSGRTDTQYF TGCAGCGTAGCCGGGACTAGCGGGAGAACAGATACGCAGTATTTT
TRBD1 NA TRBJ1-6 TRBV11-2 CASSLTGGRGSPLHF TGTGCCAGCAGCCTGACAGGGGGGCGTGGATCACCCCTCCACTTT
NA many TRBJ1-1 TRBV15 CATAAVMNTEAFF TGTGCCACGGCAGCTGTAATGAACACTGAAGCTTTCTTT
NA NA TRBJ2-2 TRBV24-1 CATSDYDRFGELFF TGTGCCACCAGTGATTATGACAGGTTTGGGGAGCTGTTTTTT
TRBD2 NA TRBJ2-7 TRBV20-1 CSASPSGRAVEQYF TGCAGTGCTAGTCCTAGCGGGAGGGCCGTCGAGCAGTACTTC
TRBD1 few TRBJ1-6 TRBV19 CASTGGQAPLHF TGTGCCAGTACTGGTGGACAGGCACCCCTCCACTTT
TRBD2 NA TRBJ2-1 TRBV2 CASSYSGRLRNEQFF TGTGCCAGCAGTTATAGCGGGAGGTTGCGTAATGAGCAGTTCTTC
NA many TRBJ1-1 TRBV25-1 CASSEVSPNTEAFF TGTGCCAGCAGTGAAGTCTCGCCGAACACTGAAGCTTTCTTT
NA NA TRBJ2-2 TRBV20-1 CSASRANTGELFF TGCAGTGCTAGCCGCGCGAACACCGGGGAGCTGTTTTTT
NA NA TRBJ2-7 TRBV20-1 CSARVVGGSYEQYF TGCAGTGCTAGAGTGGTCGGTGGATCCTACGAGCAGTACTTC
NA many TRBJ2-2 TRBV7-9 CASSLWDWNTGELFF TGTGCCAGCAGCTTATGGGACTGGAACACCGGGGAGCTGTTTTTT
NA NA TRBJ2-6 TRBV9 CASSGWATSGANVLTF TGTGCCAGCAGCGGGTGGGCAACCTCTGGGGCCAACGTCCTGACTTTC
TRBD2 many TRBJ2-7 TRBV28 CASSLTSGRARDEQYF TGTGCCAGCAGTTTAACTAGCGGGAGGGCCCGCGACGAGCAGTACTTC
NA NA TRBJ2-2 TRBV4-1 CASSHQSIPNTGELFF TGCGCTAGCAGCCACCAGAGTATCCCGAACACCGGGGAGCTGTTTTTT
TRBD2 NA TRBJ2-7 TRBV7-9 CASSSPGTSGPDEQYF TGTGCCAGCAGCTCCCCCGGGACTAGCGGTCCTGACGAGCAGTACTTC
TRBD1 few TRBJ1-6 TRBV3-1 CASSQFLGQGLPLHF TGTGCCAGCAGCCAATTCCTGGGACAGGGGTTACCCCTCCACTTT
NA once TRBJ1-1 TRBV29-1 CGVDMFVRDTEAFF TGCGGCGTTGATATGTTCGTCAGAGACACTGAAGCTTTCTTT
NA NA TRBJ2-7 TRBV7-8 CASSRALGGRVYEQYF TGTGCCAGCAGCCGCGCCTTGGGGGGCCGGGTCTACGAGCAGTACTTC
NA NA TRBJ2-5 TRBV6-4 CASSSDSNETQYF TGTGCCAGCAGTTCCGACAGCAACGAGACCCAGTACTTC
NA NA TRBJ2-7 TRBV7-6 CASSRGGGIYEQYF TGTGCCAGCAGCCGCGGAGGGGGGATCTACGAGCAGTACTTC
NA once TRBJ1-5 TRBV5-4 CASSPSGLDNQPQHF TGTGCCAGCAGCCCTTCTGGGTTGGACAATCAGCCCCAGCATTTT
NA many TRBJ2-5 TRBV27 CATTTGGGETQYF TGTGCCACCACAACAGGGGGGGGGGAGACCCAGTACTTC
NA many TRBJ2-5 TRBV5-1 CASSSYSEETQYF TGCGCCAGCAGCTCTTACAGCGAAGAGACCCAGTACTTC
NA many TRBJ2-7 TRBV20-1 CSARDKGLGSSYEQYF TGCAGTGCTAGAGATAAAGGGCTTGGGAGCTCCTACGAGCAGTACTTC
NA NA TRBJ1-1 TRBV3-1 CASSQDYSHTEAFF TGTGCCAGCAGCCAAGATTACAGCCACACTGAAGCTTTCTTT
NA NA TRBJ1-5 TRBV28 CASSLPQGRTPQHF TGTGCCAGCAGTTTACCCCAGGGGCGAACGCCCCAGCATTTT
NA NA TRBJ2-6 TRBV29-1 CSVETSGANVLTF TGCAGCGTCGAAACTTCTGGGGCCAACGTCCTGACTTTC
NA NA TRBJ1-2 TRBV10-3 CASSSDRISGYTF TGTGCCAGCAGTTCGGACCGCATCTCTGGCTACACCTTC
TRBD2 NA TRBJ2-1 TRBV7-6 CASSRPGTSRNEQFF TGTGCCAGCAGCCGCCCCGGGACTAGCAGAAATGAGCAGTTCTTC